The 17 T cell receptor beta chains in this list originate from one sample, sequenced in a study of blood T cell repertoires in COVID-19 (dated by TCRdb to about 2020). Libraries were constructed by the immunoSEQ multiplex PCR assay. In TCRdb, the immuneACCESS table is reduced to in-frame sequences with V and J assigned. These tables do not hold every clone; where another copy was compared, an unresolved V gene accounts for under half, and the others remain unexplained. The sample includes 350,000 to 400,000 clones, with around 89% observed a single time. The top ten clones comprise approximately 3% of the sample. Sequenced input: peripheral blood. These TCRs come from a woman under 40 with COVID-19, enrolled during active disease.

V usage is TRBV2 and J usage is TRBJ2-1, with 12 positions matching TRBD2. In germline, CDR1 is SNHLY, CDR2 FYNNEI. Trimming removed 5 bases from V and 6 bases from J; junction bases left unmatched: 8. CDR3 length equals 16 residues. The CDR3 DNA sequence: TGTGCCAGCAGTCCACGGACTAGCGGGACTCCCAATGAGCAGTTCTTC. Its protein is CASSPRTSGTPNEQFF.

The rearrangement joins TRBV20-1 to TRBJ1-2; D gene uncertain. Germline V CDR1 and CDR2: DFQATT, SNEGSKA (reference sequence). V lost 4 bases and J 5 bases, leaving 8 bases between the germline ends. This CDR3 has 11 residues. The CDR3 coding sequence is TGCAGTGCTAACGGGGTTTATGGCTACACCTTC. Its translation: CSANGVYGYTF.

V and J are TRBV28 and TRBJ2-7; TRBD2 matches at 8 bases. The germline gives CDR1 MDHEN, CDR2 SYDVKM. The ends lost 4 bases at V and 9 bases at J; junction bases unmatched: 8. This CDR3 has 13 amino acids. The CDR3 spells CASSSPGGRVQYF. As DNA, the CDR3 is TGTGCCAGCAGTTCCCCGGGGGGGCGGGTGCAGTACTTC.

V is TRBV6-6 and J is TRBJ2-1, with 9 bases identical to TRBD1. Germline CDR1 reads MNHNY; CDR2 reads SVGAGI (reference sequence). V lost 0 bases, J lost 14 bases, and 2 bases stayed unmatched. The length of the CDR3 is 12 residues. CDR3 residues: CASSYSGQGEFF. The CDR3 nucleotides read TGTGCCAGCAGTTACTCGGGACAGGGCGAGTTCTTC.

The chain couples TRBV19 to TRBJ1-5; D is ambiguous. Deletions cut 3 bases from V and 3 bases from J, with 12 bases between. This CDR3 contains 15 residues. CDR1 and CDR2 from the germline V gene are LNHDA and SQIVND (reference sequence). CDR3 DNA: TGTGCCAGTAGTATCAAAAGAAGCTCCAATCAGCCCCAGCATTTT. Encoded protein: CASSIKRSSNQPQHF.

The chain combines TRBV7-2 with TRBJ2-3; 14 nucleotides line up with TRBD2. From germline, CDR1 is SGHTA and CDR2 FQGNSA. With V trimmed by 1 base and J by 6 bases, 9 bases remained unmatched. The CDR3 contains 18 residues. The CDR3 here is CASSLEGTSGSLGDTQYF. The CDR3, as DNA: TGTGCCAGCAGCTTAGAGGGGACTAGCGGGAGCCTTGGGGATACGCAGTATTTT.

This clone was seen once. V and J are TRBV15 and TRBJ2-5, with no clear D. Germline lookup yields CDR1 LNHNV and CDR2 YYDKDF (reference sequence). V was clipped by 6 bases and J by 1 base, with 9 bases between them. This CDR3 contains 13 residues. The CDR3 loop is CATSTAGQETQYF. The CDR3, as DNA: TGTGCCACCAGTACCGCAGGCCAAGAGACCCAGTACTTC.

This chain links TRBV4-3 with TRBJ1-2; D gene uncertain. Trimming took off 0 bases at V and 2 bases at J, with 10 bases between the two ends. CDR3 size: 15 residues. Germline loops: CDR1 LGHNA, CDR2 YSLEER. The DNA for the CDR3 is TGCGCCAGCAGCCAAGAGAGGGTAGGGAACTATGGCTACACCTTC. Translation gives CASSQERVGNYGYTF.

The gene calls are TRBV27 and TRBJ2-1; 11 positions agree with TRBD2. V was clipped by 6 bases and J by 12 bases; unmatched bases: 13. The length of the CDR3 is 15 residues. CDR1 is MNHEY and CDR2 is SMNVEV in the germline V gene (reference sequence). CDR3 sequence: CASSNSGGAIGRQFF. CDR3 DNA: TGTGCCAGCAGCAATAGCGGGGGGGCCATTGGTCGGCAGTTCTTC.

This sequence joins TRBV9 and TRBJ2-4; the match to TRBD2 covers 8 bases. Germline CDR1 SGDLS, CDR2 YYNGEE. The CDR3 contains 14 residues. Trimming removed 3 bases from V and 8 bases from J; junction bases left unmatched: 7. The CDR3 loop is CASSAGGGPDIQYF. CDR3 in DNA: TGTGCCAGCAGCGCGGGGGGGGGCCCGGACATTCAGTACTTC.

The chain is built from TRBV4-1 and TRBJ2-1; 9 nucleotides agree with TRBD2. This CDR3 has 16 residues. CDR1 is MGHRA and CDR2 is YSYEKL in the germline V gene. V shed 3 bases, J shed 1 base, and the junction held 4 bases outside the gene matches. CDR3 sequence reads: CASSHLAGVSYNEQFF. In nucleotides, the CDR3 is TGCGCCAGCAGCCACTTAGCGGGAGTGTCCTACAATGAGCAGTTCTTC.

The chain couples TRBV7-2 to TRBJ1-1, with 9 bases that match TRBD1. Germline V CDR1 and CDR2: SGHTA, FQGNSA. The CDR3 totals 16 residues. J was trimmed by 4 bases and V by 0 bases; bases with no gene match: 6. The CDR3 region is CASSLAVGQGPTEAFF. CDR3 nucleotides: TGTGCCAGCAGCTTAGCAGTGGGACAGGGCCCCACTGAAGCTTTCTTT.

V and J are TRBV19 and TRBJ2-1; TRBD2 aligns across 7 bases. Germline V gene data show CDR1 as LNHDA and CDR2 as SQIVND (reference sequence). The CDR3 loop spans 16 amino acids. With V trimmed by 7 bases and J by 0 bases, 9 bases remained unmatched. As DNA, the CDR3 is TGTGCCAGTACCCCCCGCGGGGGTCACTCCTACAATGAGCAGTTCTTC. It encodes CASTPRGGHSYNEQFF.

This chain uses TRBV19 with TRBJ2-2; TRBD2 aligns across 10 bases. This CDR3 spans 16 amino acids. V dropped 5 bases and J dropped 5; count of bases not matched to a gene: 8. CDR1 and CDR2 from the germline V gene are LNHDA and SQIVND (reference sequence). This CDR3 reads CASSASGSLVTGELFF. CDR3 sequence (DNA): TGTGCCAGTAGTGCTAGCGGGAGTCTTGTAACCGGGGAGCTGTTTTTT. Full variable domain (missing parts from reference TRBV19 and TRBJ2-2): DGGITQSPKYLFRKEGQNVTLSCEQNLNHDAMYWYRQDPGQGLRLIYYSQIVNDFQKGDIAEGYSVSREKKESFPLTVTSAQKNPTAFYLCASSASGSLVTGELFFGEGSRLTVL.

CDR3 DNA sequence: TGTGCCAGCAGCACACAGGCAGATACTGAAGCTTTCTTT. Amino acids: CASSTQADTEAFF. The rearrangement links TRBV11-2 to TRBJ1-1, with D perhaps matching TRBD1 (5 bases). The germline V gene encodes CDR1 SGHAT and CDR2 FQNNGV. Trimming left V 5 bases short and J 5 bases short, with 12 bases between. This CDR3 is built from 13 residues.

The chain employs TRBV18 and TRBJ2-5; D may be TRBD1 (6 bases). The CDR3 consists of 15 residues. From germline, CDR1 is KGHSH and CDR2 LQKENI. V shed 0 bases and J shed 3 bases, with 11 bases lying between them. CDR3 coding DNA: TGTGCCAGCTCACCACCTTTCGGACAGAAAGAGACCCAGTACTTC. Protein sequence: CASSPPFGQKETQYF. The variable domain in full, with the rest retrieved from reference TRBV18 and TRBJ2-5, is NAGVMQNPRHLVRRRGQEARLRCSPMKGHSHVYWYRQLPEEGLKFMVYLQKENIIDESGMPKERFSAEFPKEGPSILRIQQVVRGDSAAYFCASSPPFGQKETQYFGPGTRLLVL.

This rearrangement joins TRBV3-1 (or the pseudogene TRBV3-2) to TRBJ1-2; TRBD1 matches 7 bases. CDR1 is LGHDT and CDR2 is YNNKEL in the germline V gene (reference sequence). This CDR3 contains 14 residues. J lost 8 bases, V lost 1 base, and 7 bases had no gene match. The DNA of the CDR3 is TGTGCCAGCAGCCAAGGGGGCCAGGGGGGCGGCTACACCTTC. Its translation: CASSQGGQGGGYTF.